What follows are 13 T cell receptor beta chains derived from one specimen sequenced in a study of blood T cells in healthy people across ages. The authors ran a second PCR of about 7 to 11 cycles using a sample-barcoded 5' primer and a J-beta primer mix. TCRdb re-analysed the 5' RACE reads in MiXCR, keeping a single row per CDR3 protein. Of around 710,000 distinct CDR3 sequences detected, 43% appear once; the ten largest clones hold about 20%. The sample taken for sequencing was blood. The receptors originated from a woman aged 55-70 years in good health.

This clonotype occurred a few times. The rearrangement uses TRBV7-2 and TRBJ2-1; 15 bases are a match to TRBD2. Germline values: CDR1 SGHTA, CDR2 FQGNSA. CDR3 length: 14 amino acids. Germline trimming cut 5 bases from V and 9 bases from J; bases unmatched to any gene: 2. The CDR3 DNA reads TGTGCCAGCAGCAGGACTAGCGGGAGGGGTGAGCAGTTCTTC. Translating it yields CASSRTSGRGEQFF.

This clonotype was detected a few times. The chain links TRBV28 to TRBJ1-1; 7 bases fit TRBD1. Trimming at V came to 7 bases and at J to 3 bases, leaving 5 bases not matched to a gene. Germline-derived CDR1 and CDR2 are MDHEN and SYDVKM. There are 13 residues in the CDR3. The CDR3 nucleotides are TGTGCCAGCACAGGGGGACGGGACACTGAAGCTTTCTTT. Its translation: CASTGGRDTEAFF.

The rearrangement joins TRBV25-1 to TRBJ2-1; 10 positions agree with TRBD2. The junction had 7 bases not matched to a gene; V was cut back by 0 bases and J by 5 bases. Germline loops: CDR1 MGHDK, CDR2 SYGVNS. This CDR3 has 17 residues. The CDR3 here is CASSEYSLAGVDNEQFF. The CDR3 DNA sequence: TGTGCCAGCAGTGAATATTCCCTAGCGGGAGTTGACAATGAGCAGTTCTTC.

This clonotype was seen a few times. The rearrangement joins TRBV7-2 to TRBJ1-5, with a possible D match to TRBD1 (5 bases). V shed 3 bases and J shed 0 bases, with 6 bases lying between them. This CDR3 has 14 amino acids. Germline V gives CDR1 SGHTA, CDR2 FQGNSA. The chain's CDR3 is CASSFDSSNQPQHF. For the CDR3, the DNA is TGTGCCAGCAGCTTTGACAGTAGCAATCAGCCCCAGCATTTT. Using reference TRBV7-2 and TRBJ1-5 for the parts outside the CDR3, the full variable domain is GAGVSQSPSNKVTEKGKDVELRCDPISGHTALYWYRQSLGQGLEFLIYFQGNSAPDKSGLPSDRFSAERTGGSVSTLTIQRTQQEDSAVYLCASSFDSSNQPQHFGDGTRLSIL.

V and J are TRBV7-2 and TRBJ2-1; D is perhaps TRBD2 (6 bases). The CDR3 totals 12 residues. Trimming took 5 bases from V and 12 from J, leaving 14 bases between them. The germline V gene encodes CDR1 SGHTA and CDR2 FQGNSA. The CDR3 loop is CASSPQEGLQFF. The CDR3 nucleotides are TGTGCCAGCAGCCCCCAGGAGGGCTTGCAGTTCTTC. Drawing the rest from reference TRBV7-2 and TRBJ2-1, the complete variable domain is GAGVSQSPSNKVTEKGKDVELRCDPISGHTALYWYRQSLGQGLEFLIYFQGNSAPDKSGLPSDRFSAERTGGSVSTLTIQRTQQEDSAVYLCASSPQEGLQFFGPGTRLTVL.

A few counts support this clonotype. The V and J genes are TRBV27 and TRBJ2-5, with D uncertain. Germline values: CDR1 MNHEY, CDR2 SMNVEV (reference sequence). The CDR3 contains 15 residues. The V gene lost 2 bases and the J gene lost 1 base, with 11 bases spanning the gap. CDR3 sequence reads: CASSLMIGPQETQYF. CDR3 bases: TGTGCCAGCAGTTTAATGATTGGGCCCCAAGAGACCCAGTACTTC.

The chain uses TRBV4-2 and TRBJ2-1, with D tentatively TRBD2 (7 bases). This CDR3 has 17 amino acids. From germline, CDR1 is LGHNA and CDR2 YNFKEQ. The ends were cut back, 1 base at V and 10 bases at J, with 23 bases in the middle. The CDR3 is CASSQVRLGAGEREQFF. CDR3 bases: TGTGCCAGCAGCCAAGTCCGTCTGGGGGCGGGAGAGAGGGAGCAGTTCTTC.

The V call is TRBV5-1, the J call TRBJ2-7; 10 nucleotides match TRBD2. CDR1 SGHRS and CDR2 YFSETQ come from the germline V gene. After removal of 6 bases from V and 3 bases from J, the junction contained 9 bases not matched to a gene. The CDR3 extends over 15 amino acids. CDR3 nucleotide sequence: TGCGCCAGCAATATGGGGGCTAGCGGGAGCTACGAGCAGTACTTC. It yields the protein CASNMGASGSYEQYF.

This clonotype was observed a handful of times. The chain is built from TRBV24-1 and TRBJ2-5; D not resolved. Per the germline V gene, CDR1 is KGHDR and CDR2 is SFDVKD. The CDR3 covers 14 residues. V gave up 2 bases and J gave up 4 bases, with 10 bases separating them. CDR3 protein: CATSDWRKGETQYF. The CDR3 DNA follows: TGTGCCACCAGTGATTGGCGGAAGGGAGAGACCCAGTACTTC.

The table lists this clonotype with a few counts. This sequence joins TRBV2 and TRBJ2-7; D not certain. The CDR3 length is 13 residues. CDR1 SNHLY and CDR2 FYNNEI come from the germline V gene. Trimming left V 6 bases short and J 2 bases short, with 11 bases between. In DNA, the CDR3 is TGTGCCAGCAGGACGGACGGAGCCTACGAGCAGTACTTC. Translated, it gives CASRTDGAYEQYF. Variable domain in full (rest from reference TRBV2 and TRBJ2-7): EPEVTQTPSHQVTQMGQEVILRCVPISNHLYFYWYRQILGQKVEFLVSFYNNEISEKSEIFDDQFSVERPDGSNFTLKIRSTKLEDSAMYFCASRTDGAYEQYFGPGTRLTVT.

The chain is built from TRBV2 and TRBJ2-7; 11 nucleotides agree with TRBD2. Matching the DNA end better, TRBJ2-5 makes the J call doubtful. Germline CDR1 SNHLY, CDR2 FYNNEI. The CDR3 totals 14 residues. The CDR3 nucleotides are TGTGCCAGCAGTAATAGCGGGAGGGGACAGACCCAGTACTTC. The encoded protein is CASSNSGRGQTQYF.

The V gene is TRBV20-1, the J gene TRBJ2-7; possible D gene TRBD1, 5 bases. This CDR3 comprises 14 residues. From germline, CDR1 is DFQATT and CDR2 SNEGSKA (reference sequence). The V end was cut by 0 bases, the J end by 6 bases, with 15 bases between. The CDR3 DNA reads as TGCAGTGCTAGAGAGTACGGCAGGGTGGCCGAGCAGTACTTC. Amino acids: CSAREYGRVAEQYF.

As regards this clonotype: A single base separates this from a much larger clone, so it may be a read error. The chain has TRBV9 and TRBJ2-7, with D uncertain. CDR1 and CDR2 from the germline V gene are SGDLS and YYNGEE. This CDR3 is 14 amino acids long. CDR3 amino acids: CGSSVDSSNYEQYF. The CDR3 DNA reads TGTGGCAGCAGCGTAGATTCATCTAACTACGAGCAGTACTTC.